The clone carrying this T cell receptor beta chain turned up a few times. The study ran its PCR with 60 Vbeta and 13 Jbeta primers. TCRdb's copy holds only in-frame clones and misses some; the assay was immunoSEQ multiplex PCR. This sample yields 150,000 or so clones, of which approximately 80% are seen a single time; under 2.5% belongs to the top ten. This specimen comes from a study of cytomegalovirus exposure and HLA in healthy donors. Unmatched junction bases numbered 8, after V lost 8 bases and J lost 6 bases. In germline, CDR1 is LNHNV, CDR2 YYDKDF (reference sequence). The CDR3 is 14 amino acids.

Material: PBMCs. The rearrangement uses TRBV15 and TRBJ1-5; TRBD1 matches 9 bases. The sequence was collected from a man between 50 and 59 years old in good health and CMV-seropositive. CDR3 in DNA: TGTGCCACCGCCGACAGGGGGAAGATTCAGCCCCAGCATTTT. Translated: CATADRGKIQPQHF.